Sequencing of this T cell receptor (beta chain) was carried out in a study of control samples from healthy donors and cancer patients. Sequenced by immunoSEQ multiplex PCR; TCRdb stores in-frame clones only, minus some. Among tens of thousands of clones listed, over 85% were seen once. CDR3 length: 13 amino acids. V shed 2 bases and J shed 6 bases, with 9 bases lying between them. From germline, CDR1 is MNHEY and CDR2 SVGAGI. The rearrangement links TRBV6-5 to TRBJ2-3; D perhaps matches TRBD1 (5 bases). The sequence was obtained from a woman aged 55-69 years with head and neck cancer. Input material: PBMCs. CDR3 in amino acids: CASSYGAGDTQYF. CDR3 sequence (DNA): TGTGCCAGCAGTTACGGGGCAGGGGATACGCAGTATTTT.